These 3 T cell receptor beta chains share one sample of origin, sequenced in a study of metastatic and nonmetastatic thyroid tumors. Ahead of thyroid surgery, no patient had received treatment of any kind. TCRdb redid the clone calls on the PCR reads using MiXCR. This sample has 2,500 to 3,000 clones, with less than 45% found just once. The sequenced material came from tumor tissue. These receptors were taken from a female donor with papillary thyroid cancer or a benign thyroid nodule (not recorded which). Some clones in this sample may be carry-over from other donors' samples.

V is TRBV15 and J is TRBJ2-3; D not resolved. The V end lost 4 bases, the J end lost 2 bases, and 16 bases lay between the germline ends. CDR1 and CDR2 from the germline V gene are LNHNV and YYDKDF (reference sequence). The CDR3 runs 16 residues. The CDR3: CATSKPRDSLTDTQYF. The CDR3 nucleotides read TGTGCCACCAGCAAACCTCGTGACTCCCTCACAGATACGCAGTATTTT.

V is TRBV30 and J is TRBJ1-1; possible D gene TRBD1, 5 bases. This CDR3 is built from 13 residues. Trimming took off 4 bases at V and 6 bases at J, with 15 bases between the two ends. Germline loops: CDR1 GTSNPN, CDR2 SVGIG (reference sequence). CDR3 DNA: TGTGCCTGGAATAGAGGGGCTGGAGCTGAAGCTTTCTTT. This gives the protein CAWNRGAGAEAFF.

For the CDR3, the DNA is TGCGCCAGCAGCTTGGCGGATAGTCAGCCCCAGCATTTT. Its protein is CASSLADSQPQHF. This chain uses TRBV5-1 with TRBJ1-5; no clear D gene. Trimming stripped 0 bases from V and 6 bases from J, with 7 bases between. Per germline, CDR1 SGHRS and CDR2 YFSETQ. The CDR3 has 13 amino acids.